The present T cell receptor (beta chain) was sequenced within a study of blood T cell repertoires in COVID-19. Background on the study: Italy, Spain and the United States were the sources of the convalescent and acute COVID-19 samples. T cells, B-cell-depleted T cells, or PBMCs supplied cDNA or gDNA.

Method: immunoSEQ multiplex PCR; TCRdb's copy keeps in-frame clones and lacks some. Among approximately 300,000 clones listed, around four fifths were seen once. V was shortened by 7 bases and J by 4 bases, with 13 bases between the two germline ends. Germline CDR1 reads MNHEY; CDR2 reads SVGAGI. The CDR3 has 13 amino acids. J is TRBJ1-1 and V is TRBV6-5, with unresolved D. This receptor was taken from a woman aged 50 to 65 with acute or convalescent COVID-19. Sequenced: peripheral blood. This chain's CDR3 is CASTLGFGTEAFF. The CDR3 DNA is TGTGCCAGCACTTTGGGCTTTGGCACTGAAGCTTTCTTT.